Listed below are T cell receptor beta chains from one sample, sequenced in a study of cytomegalovirus exposure and HLA in healthy donors. Method: immunoSEQ multiplex PCR; TCRdb's copy keeps in-frame clones and lacks some. The table has around 190,000 clones, 70% to 75% seen once. The sequencing input was PBMCs. Receptor source: a man aged 30 to 39 in good health and CMV-seropositive. Both conserved end residues are part of each CDR3. Fields, in order: CDR3 DNA, CDR3 protein, J gene, D gene, clone size, V gene. D genes are given only for firm matches. The size entry is marked missing in some rows and otherwise reads once, few, many or a size class.

cdr3_nt: TGTGCCAGCAGGGGACAGGCGAGCTCCTACAATGAGCAGTTCTTC; cdr3_aa: CASRGQASSYNEQFF; j_call: TRBJ2-1; d_call: TRBD1; clone_size: -; v_call: TRBV6-4
cdr3_nt: TGCGCCAGCAGCCAAGACGGTGCTAGCGGGAGACACGAGCAGTACTTC; cdr3_aa: CASSQDGASGRHEQYF; j_call: TRBJ2-7; d_call: TRBD2; clone_size: few; v_call: TRBV4-3
cdr3_nt: TGTGCCAGTACCTACGTAGTCGGAGGGAGCAACTATGGCTACACCTTC; cdr3_aa: CASTYVVGGSNYGYTF; j_call: TRBJ1-2; d_call: -; clone_size: -; v_call: TRBV19
cdr3_nt: TGCGCCAGCAGCCACGCCGGGACAGGGGGCTTAGATACGCAGTATTTT; cdr3_aa: CASSHAGTGGLDTQYF; j_call: TRBJ2-3; d_call: TRBD1; clone_size: -; v_call: TRBV4-3
cdr3_nt: TGCGCCAGCAGCCAAGATTACGGGTCATACATGAATTCACCCCTCCACTTT; cdr3_aa: CASSQDYGSYMNSPLHF; j_call: TRBJ1-6; d_call: -; clone_size: -; v_call: TRBV4-1
cdr3_nt: TGTGCCAGCAGCCGGGGACAGGGGGAGCTGTTTTTT; cdr3_aa: CASSRGQGELFF; j_call: TRBJ2-2; d_call: TRBD1; clone_size: -; v_call: TRBV7-8
cdr3_nt: TGTGCCTGGAGAGAGGGTGTGCGCACCATATATTTT; cdr3_aa: CAWREGVRTIYF; j_call: TRBJ1-3; d_call: -; clone_size: -; v_call: TRBV30
cdr3_nt: TGTGCCAGCAGTGGGGGAGGGAACGGGGGGGCCTGGGAGACCCAGTACTTC; cdr3_aa: CASSGGGNGGAWETQYF; j_call: TRBJ2-5; d_call: TRBD2; clone_size: -; v_call: TRBV2
cdr3_nt: TGTGCCAGCAGCTTAAATATAGGGGCTAGGTCTTACAATGAGCAGTTCTTC; cdr3_aa: CASSLNIGARSYNEQFF; j_call: TRBJ2-1; d_call: -; clone_size: -; v_call: TRBV7-3
cdr3_nt: TGTGCCAGCAGCGCAGACAGTTTCCAAGGCTACACCTTC; cdr3_aa: CASSADSFQGYTF; j_call: TRBJ1-2; d_call: -; clone_size: -; v_call: TRBV7-2